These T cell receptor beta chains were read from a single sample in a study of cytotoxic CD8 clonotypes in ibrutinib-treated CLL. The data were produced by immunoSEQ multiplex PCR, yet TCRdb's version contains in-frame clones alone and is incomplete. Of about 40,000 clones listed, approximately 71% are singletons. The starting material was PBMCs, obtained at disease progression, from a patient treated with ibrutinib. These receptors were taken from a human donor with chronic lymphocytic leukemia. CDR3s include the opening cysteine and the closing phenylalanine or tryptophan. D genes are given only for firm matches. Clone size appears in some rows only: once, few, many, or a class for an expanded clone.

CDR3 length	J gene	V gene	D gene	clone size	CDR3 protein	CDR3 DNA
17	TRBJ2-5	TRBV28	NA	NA	CASSPLGGRHDSETQYF	TGTGCCAGCAGTCCTCTGGGGGGGCGTCATGATTCAGAGACCCAGTACTTC
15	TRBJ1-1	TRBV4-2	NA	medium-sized	CASSSIRGGNTEAFF	TGTGCCAGCAGCTCGATTCGGGGGGGCAACACTGAAGCTTTCTTT
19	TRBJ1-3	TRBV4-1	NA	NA	CASSQIAGQLIISGNTIYF	TGCGCCAGCAGCCAAATAGCGGGCCAGCTAATTATCTCTGGAAACACCATATATTTT
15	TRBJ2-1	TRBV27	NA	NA	CASSHSSSSYNEQFF	TGTGCCAGCAGTCATTCCAGTAGCTCCTACAATGAGCAGTTCTTC
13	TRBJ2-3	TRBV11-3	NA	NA	CASSLAGTDTQYF	TGTGCCAGCAGCTTGGCAGGCACAGATACGCAGTATTTT
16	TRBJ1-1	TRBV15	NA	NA	CATSRGLTELNTEAFF	TGTGCCACCAGCAGAGGACTTACAGAACTGAACACTGAAGCTTTCTTT
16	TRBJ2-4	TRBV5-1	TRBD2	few	CASSPHEREVGNIQYF	TGCGCCAGCAGCCCGCACGAGCGGGAGGTCGGGAACATTCAGTACTTC
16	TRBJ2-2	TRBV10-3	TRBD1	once	CATTGQGGTTTGELFF	TGTGCCACAACAGGACAGGGGGGCACCACCACCGGGGAGCTGTTTTTT
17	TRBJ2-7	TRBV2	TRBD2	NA	CASSGQTSGPSSYEQYF	TGTGCCAGCAGTGGGCAGACTAGCGGGCCTAGCTCCTACGAGCAGTACTTC
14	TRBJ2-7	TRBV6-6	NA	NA	CASSEWTSSYEQYF	TGTGCCAGCAGTGAGTGGACTTCCTCCTACGAGCAGTACTTC
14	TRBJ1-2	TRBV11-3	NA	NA	CASSPFQGNGGYTF	TGTGCCAGCAGCCCTTTTCAGGGGAATGGAGGCTACACCTTC
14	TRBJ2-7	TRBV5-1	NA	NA	CASSPVTPSYEQYF	TGCGCCAGCAGCCCCGTAACCCCCTCCTACGAGCAGTACTTC
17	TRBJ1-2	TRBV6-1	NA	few	CASSERSGTHTNYGYTF	TGTGCCAGCAGTGAAAGGTCCGGGACACATACTAACTATGGCTACACCTTC
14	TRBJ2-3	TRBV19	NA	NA	CASRQTGLGDTQYF	TGTGCCAGCCGGCAAACCGGACTCGGAGATACGCAGTATTTT
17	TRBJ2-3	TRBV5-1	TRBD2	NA	CASSSSWGGAGTDTQYF	TGCGCCAGCAGCTCATCCTGGGGGGGAGCAGGGACAGATACGCAGTATTTT
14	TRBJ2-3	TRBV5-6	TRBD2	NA	CASRGAGGPDTQYF	TGTGCCAGCAGAGGAGCGGGAGGGCCCGATACGCAGTATTTT
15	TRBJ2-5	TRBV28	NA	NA	CASSFVATTRETQYF	TGTGCCAGCAGTTTTGTGGCAACCACTCGGGAGACCCAGTACTTC
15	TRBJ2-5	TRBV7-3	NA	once	CASFTGTKYQETQYF	TGTGCCAGCTTCACCGGGACCAAGTACCAAGAGACCCAGTACTTC
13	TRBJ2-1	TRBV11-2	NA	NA	CASMPSSYNEQFF	TGTGCCAGCATGCCCAGCTCCTACAATGAGCAGTTCTTC
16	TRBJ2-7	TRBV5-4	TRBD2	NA	CASSAGTSGKIYEQYF	TGTGCCAGCAGTGCTGGGACTAGCGGGAAAATCTACGAGCAGTACTTC
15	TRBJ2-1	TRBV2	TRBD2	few	CASRNPSGRVDEQFF	TGTGCCAGCAGGAACCCTAGCGGGAGGGTCGATGAGCAGTTCTTC
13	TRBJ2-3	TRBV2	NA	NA	CASKGRVADTQYF	TGTGCCAGCAAAGGCAGGGTGGCAGATACGCAGTATTTT
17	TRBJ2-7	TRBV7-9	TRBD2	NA	CASSLSRAAGVFYEQYF	TGTGCCAGCAGCTTAAGTCGGGCAGCGGGAGTTTTCTACGAGCAGTACTTC
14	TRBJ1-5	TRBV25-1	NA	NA	CASSELRSGEPQHF	TGTGCCAGCAGTGAATTAAGGTCAGGGGAGCCCCAGCATTTT
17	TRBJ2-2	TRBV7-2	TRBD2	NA	CASSSDGLAGKAGELFF	TGTGCCAGCAGCTCAGACGGACTAGCGGGAAAGGCCGGGGAGCTGTTTTTT
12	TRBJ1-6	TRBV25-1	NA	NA	CASSEYKLPLHF	TGTGCCAGCAGTGAATATAAACTACCCCTCCACTTT
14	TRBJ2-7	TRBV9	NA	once	CASSLQPLSYEQYF	TGTGCCAGCAGCCTCCAGCCCCTCTCATACGAGCAGTACTTC
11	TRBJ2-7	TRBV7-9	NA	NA	CASSTGNEQYF	TGTGCCAGCAGTACAGGGAACGAGCAGTACTTC
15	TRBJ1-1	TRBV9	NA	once	CASSNQAGQNTEAFF	TGTGCCAGCAGCAATCAGGCAGGGCAGAACACTGAAGCTTTCTTT
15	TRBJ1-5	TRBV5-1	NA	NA	CASSLIGDSNQPQHF	TGCGCCAGCAGCTTGATCGGAGATAGCAATCAGCCCCAGCATTTT
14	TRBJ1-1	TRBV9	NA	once	CASSVVAMNTEAFF	TGTGCCAGCAGCGTAGTCGCTATGAACACTGAAGCTTTCTTT
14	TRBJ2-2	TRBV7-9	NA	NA	CASSFGVRGGELFF	TGTGCCAGCAGCTTTGGGGTGCGCGGCGGGGAGCTGTTTTTT
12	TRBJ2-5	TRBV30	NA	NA	CAWSGGRGTQYF	TGTGCCTGGAGTGGGGGACGCGGGACCCAGTACTTC
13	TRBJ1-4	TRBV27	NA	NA	CASSLGEFEKLFF	TGTGCCAGCAGTTTAGGGGAGTTTGAAAAACTGTTTTTT
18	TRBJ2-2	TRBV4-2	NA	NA	CASSIRSGPNLNTGELFF	TGTGCCAGCAGCATCCGAAGCGGTCCTAATTTAAACACCGGGGAGCTGTTTTTT
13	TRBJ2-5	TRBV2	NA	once	CASSWFAEETQYF	TGTGCCAGCAGTTGGTTTGCGGAAGAGACCCAGTACTTC
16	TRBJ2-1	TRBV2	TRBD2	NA	CASSENGLAGEGEQFF	TGTGCCAGCAGTGAAAACGGGCTAGCGGGAGAGGGTGAGCAGTTCTTC
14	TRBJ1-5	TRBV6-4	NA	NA	CASSQDGFNQPQHF	TGTGCCAGCAGCCAGGACGGATTCAATCAGCCCCAGCATTTT
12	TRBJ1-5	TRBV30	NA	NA	CAGRVGNQPQHF	TGTGCCGGCAGGGTGGGCAATCAGCCCCAGCATTTT
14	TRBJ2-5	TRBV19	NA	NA	CASSMAGSFETQYF	TGTGCCAGTAGTATGGCCGGGAGCTTCGAGACCCAGTACTTC